A single sample is the source of the 31 T cell receptor beta chains below, sequenced in a study of cytomegalovirus exposure and HLA in healthy donors. 60 Vbeta and 13 Jbeta primers were used in PCR. Generated by immunoSEQ multiplex PCR, the TCRdb table keeps only in-frame clones and is missing some. The repertoire consists of about 110,000 clones, with 55% to 80% occurring once and the leading ten covering about 2%. Sequenced: PBMCs. The receptors here all came from a woman aged 25 to 39 in good health and CMV-seronegative.

The V and J genes are TRBV28 and TRBJ2-1; 8 nucleotides line up with TRBD1. The V and J ends lost 5 bases and 7 bases, in that order; junction bases with no gene match: 7. The CDR3 extends over 14 amino acids. Germline V lookup: CDR1 MDHEN, CDR2 SYDVKM. The CDR3 protein is CASSGAGGRNEQFF. The CDR3 DNA follows: TGTGCCAGCAGTGGAGCAGGGGGCAGGAATGAGCAGTTCTTC.

The chain joins TRBV27 to TRBJ2-6; maybe TRBD2 (6 bases). Trimming pared 6 bases from V and 4 bases from J, leaving 16 bases between. Germline CDR1 is MNHEY and CDR2 is SMNVEV (reference sequence). The CDR3 has 16 amino acids. The CDR3 DNA reads TGTGCCAGCAGCCCAGCCGGGGGTACGGGGGCCAACGTCCTGACTTTC. Protein product: CASSPAGGTGANVLTF.

The J gene is TRBJ2-3, the V gene TRBV4-3; possibly TRBD2 for D (5 bases). This CDR3 is built from 14 residues. Between the trimmed V and J ends, which lost 2 bases and 4 bases, there was a span of 10 bases. Per the germline V gene, CDR1 is LGHNA and CDR2 is YSLEER. CDR3 amino acids: CASSQPGIPDTQYF. CDR3 in DNA: TGCGCCAGCAGCCAACCCGGGATCCCAGATACGCAGTATTTT.

The gene calls are TRBV6-4 and TRBJ2-2; 10 nucleotides match TRBD2. Germline CDR1 MRHNA, CDR2 SNTAGT. CDR3 length: 15 amino acids. With 3 bases clipped from V and 4 bases from J, the junction kept 2 bases outside the gene matches. In DNA, the CDR3 is TGTGCCAGCAGTGAAGCGGGAGGGATCACCGGGGAGCTGTTTTTT. Amino acid sequence: CASSEAGGITGELFF.

The CDR3 DNA reads as TGTGCCAGCAGTGTGAGACAGGGACCCTACGAGCAGTACTTC. As protein: CASSVRQGPYEQYF. The chain joins TRBV2 to TRBJ2-7, with 7 bases identical to TRBD1. This CDR3 is 14 amino acids long. Germline-derived CDR1 and CDR2 are SNHLY and FYNNEI. The ends lost 4 bases at V and 2 bases at J; junction bases unmatched: 5. Full variable domain (rest looked up from reference TRBV2 and TRBJ2-7): EPEVTQTPSHQVTQMGQEVILRCVPISNHLYFYWYRQILGQKVEFLVSFYNNEISEKSEIFDDQFSVERPDGSNFTLKIRSTKLEDSAMYFCASSVRQGPYEQYFGPGTRLTVT.

The chain uses TRBV30 and TRBJ1-5; 7 bases agree with TRBD1. Germline V lookup: CDR1 GTSNPN, CDR2 SVGIG (reference sequence). This CDR3 has 16 residues. J gave up 4 bases and V 0 bases, and 9 bases lay outside the gene matches. CDR3 protein: CAWSVSGQHRNQPQHF. The CDR3 DNA sequence: TGTGCCTGGAGTGTGTCGGGACAGCACCGGAATCAGCCCCAGCATTTT.

The rearrangement joins TRBV9 to TRBJ1-1, with a possible D match to TRBD1 (6 bases). The CDR3 contains 15 residues. V lost 3 bases and J 1 base, leaving 13 bases between the germline ends. Germline V gene data show CDR1 as SGDLS and CDR2 as YYNGEE. The CDR3 loop reads CASSALGTTNTEAFF. As DNA, the CDR3 is TGTGCCAGCAGCGCTCTCGGGACAACGAACACTGAAGCTTTCTTT. Full variable domain (outside the CDR3, taken from reference TRBV9 and TRBJ1-1): DSGVTQTPKHLITATGQRVTLRCSPRSGDLSVYWYQQSLDQGLQFLIQYYNGEERAKGNILERFSAQQFPDLHSELNLSSLELGDSALYFCASSALGTTNTEAFFGQGTRLTVV.

The V call is TRBV28, the J call TRBJ2-7, with D tentatively TRBD2 (6 bases). Germline CDR1 and CDR2: MDHEN and SYDVKM. Trimming pared 6 bases from V and 2 bases from J, leaving 17 bases between. The CDR3 length is 15 residues. CDR3 DNA: TGTGCCAGCAGCCCTACCGGGACTTATGCCTACGAGCAGTACTTC. Translated, it gives CASSPTGTYAYEQYF.

V and J are TRBV18 and TRBJ1-1; 7 nucleotides match TRBD1. Trimming cost V 6 bases and J 5 bases; bases outside gene matches: 3. Germline CDR1 and CDR2: KGHSH and LQKENI. The CDR3 runs to 12 residues. CDR3 sequence (DNA): TGTGCCAGCTCGCAGACAGGGACTGAAGCTTTCTTT. Translating gives CASSQTGTEAFF.

This clone has just a few counts. V and J are TRBV6-1 and TRBJ2-5, with TRBD2 matching 11 bases. CDR3 size: 17 residues. The germline V gene has CDR1 MNHNS and CDR2 SASEGT. J lost 3 bases, V lost 3 bases, and 9 bases had no gene match. The CDR3 bases are TGTGCCAGCAGTGAGGGGGTGACTAGCGGGATGAAAGAGACCCAGTACTTC. This sequence encodes CASSEGVTSGMKETQYF.

This clone was seen only a few times. J is TRBJ2-1 and V is TRBV4-3, with 9 bases fitting TRBD2. CDR3 length equals 15 residues. Looked up from germline, CDR1 is LGHNA and CDR2 is YSLEER. V dropped 1 base and J dropped 8; count of bases not matched to a gene: 6. The CDR3 here is CASSQGLAGLDEQFF. The CDR3 nucleotides are TGCGCCAGCAGCCAAGGCCTAGCGGGGTTGGATGAGCAGTTCTTC.

The CDR3 DNA sequence: TGTGCCAGCAGTTTATCGCTAGCGGACACAGATACGCAGTATTTT. Protein product: CASSLSLADTDTQYF. The gene calls are TRBV28 and TRBJ2-3, with 7 bases aligning to TRBD2. The CDR3 extends over 15 amino acids. Per the germline V gene, CDR1 is MDHEN and CDR2 is SYDVKM. V dropped 1 base and J dropped 2; count of bases not matched to a gene: 3. The full variable domain, in which reference TRBV28 and TRBJ2-3 provide the parts outside the CDR3, is DVKVTQSSRYLVKRTGEKVFLECVQDMDHENMFWYRQDPGLGLRLIYFSYDVKMKEKGDIPEGYSVSREKKERFSLILESASTNQTSMYLCASSLSLADTDTQYFGPGTRLTVL.

The chain has TRBV5-1 and TRBJ2-3; 7 nucleotides agree with TRBD2. The CDR3 has 16 amino acids. J was trimmed by 0 bases and V by 2 bases; bases with no gene match: 6. Germline CDR1 reads SGHRS; CDR2 reads YFSETQ. The CDR3: CASSFWSGRSTDTQYF. The CDR3 region has the DNA TGCGCCAGCAGCTTTTGGTCCGGGAGGAGCACAGATACGCAGTATTTT. The variable domain in full, completed from reference TRBV5-1 and TRBJ2-3, reads KAGVTQTPRYLIKTRGQQVTLSCSPISGHRSVSWYQQTPGQGLQFLFEYFSETQRNKGNFPGRFSGRQFSNSRSEMNVSTLELGDSALYLCASSFWSGRSTDTQYFGPGTRLTVL.

The chain couples TRBV5-5 to TRBJ2-5, with TRBD1 matching over 12 bases. The CDR3 runs 14 residues. Germline V CDR1 and CDR2: SGHKS, YYEKEE (reference sequence). The ends lost 6 bases at V and 6 bases at J; junction bases unmatched: 6. The CDR3 nucleotides read TGTGCCAGCATCCTCCGGGACAGGGGGCAGACCCAGTACTTC. Translating it yields CASILRDRGQTQYF.

The chain couples TRBV11-2 to TRBJ2-7, with 12 nucleotides matching TRBD1. Germline CDR1 and CDR2: SGHAT and FQNNGV. V shed 5 bases, J shed 7 bases, and the junction held 9 bases outside the gene matches. The CDR3 spans 15 residues. CDR3 DNA: TGTGCCAGCAGCATCCGGGACAGGGGGCTTAAGGAGCAGTACTTC. Residues: CASSIRDRGLKEQYF. Full variable domain (outside the CDR3, taken from reference TRBV11-2 and TRBJ2-7): EAGVAQSPRYKIIEKRQSVAFWCNPISGHATLYWYQQILGQGPKLLIQFQNNGVVDDSQLPKDRFSAERLKGVDSTLKIQPAKLEDSAVYLCASSIRDRGLKEQYFGPGTRLTVT.

This clone was seen a handful of times. The CDR3 is CASSFDTSGTDTQYF. The CDR3, as DNA: TGTGCCAGCAGCTTTGACACTAGCGGGACAGATACGCAGTATTTT. The chain recombines TRBV12-1 with TRBJ2-3; the table's D call of TRBD2 was not tested on the DNA. TRBV12-1 is noted as a pseudogene. The CDR3 has 15 amino acids.

This chain links TRBV5-1 with TRBJ2-5; a possible D gene is TRBD2 (6 bases). Trimming cost V 1 base and J 0 bases, with 13 bases left between them. CDR1 is SGHRS and CDR2 is YFSETQ in the germline V gene. This CDR3 spans 16 amino acids. DNA of the CDR3: TGCGCCAGCAGCTTGTGGCTAGCGAAGTACCAAGAGACCCAGTACTTC. Translating gives CASSLWLAKYQETQYF.

This clone turned up a few times. The CDR3 DNA follows: TGTGCCAGCAGTTTGGAGGGGAGCACTGAAGCTTTCTTT. This encodes CASSLEGSTEAFF. This chain links TRBV27 with TRBJ1-1, with D maybe TRBD1 (5 bases). Trimming pared 3 bases from V and 4 bases from J, leaving 9 bases between. Germline CDR1 and CDR2: MNHEY and SMNVEV (reference sequence). The CDR3 length is 13 residues.

This clone was seen more than once but under ten times. The rearrangement joins TRBV9 to TRBJ2-7; tentative D call: TRBD2 (6 bases). CDR1 is SGDLS, CDR2 YYNGEE, per germline. Between the trimmed V and J ends, which lost 0 bases and 6 bases, there was a span of 10 bases. There are 13 residues in the CDR3. The CDR3 is CASSVVSGSEQYF. In DNA form, the CDR3 reads TGTGCCAGCAGCGTAGTATCCGGGAGCGAGCAGTACTTC.

The V call is TRBV30, the J call TRBJ1-1; no definite D call. CDR3 length equals 12 residues. V shed 3 bases and J shed 6 bases, with 11 bases lying between them. The V gene's germline CDR1 is GTSNPN and CDR2 SVGIG (reference sequence). The CDR3 protein is CAWRRLNSEAFF. CDR3 DNA sequence: TGTGCCTGGAGGCGGCTTAATTCTGAAGCTTTCTTT.

This clone has a single count. This rearrangement joins TRBV4-3 to TRBJ2-3, with 12 bases lining up with TRBD2. CDR1 is LGHNA, CDR2 YSLEER, per germline. The ends lost 0 bases at V and 4 bases at J; junction bases unmatched: 2. This CDR3 is 16 amino acids long. The CDR3 region is CASSQDLAGGADTQYF. The CDR3 bases are TGCGCCAGCAGCCAAGATCTAGCGGGAGGGGCAGATACGCAGTATTTT.

This clone was observed a few times. The CDR3 DNA is TGTGCCACCAGCTCAACAATTCAGCCCCAGCATTTT. It encodes CATSSTIQPQHF. The chain is built from TRBV15 and TRBJ1-5, with D uncertain. The CDR3 length is 12 residues. Germline V gene sequence: CDR1 LNHNV, CDR2 YYDKDF (reference sequence). With 5 bases removed from V and 6 bases from J, the gap between germline ends came to 8 bases.

The chain employs TRBV2 and TRBJ1-5; 7 bases match TRBD1. The CDR3 covers 14 residues. CDR1 and CDR2 (germline): SNHLY, FYNNEI. Trimming cost V 7 bases and J 4 bases; bases outside gene matches: 7. The CDR3 sequence is CASKGQSINQPQHF. DNA for the CDR3: TGTGCCAGCAAGGGACAGTCTATTAATCAGCCCCAGCATTTT.

This clone was detected only a few times. The chain is built from TRBV9 and TRBJ2-1, with 14 nucleotides matching TRBD2. Germline-derived CDR1 and CDR2 are SGDLS and YYNGEE. This CDR3 is built from 16 residues. V shed 0 bases and J 9 bases; nucleotides not matched to a gene: 5. The CDR3, as DNA: TGTGCCAGCAGCGTAGCTGGGACTAGCGGGAGAGTTGAGCAGTTCTTC. Amino acids: CASSVAGTSGRVEQFF.

In its sample, this clone was seen once. V gene TRBV6-5 combines with J gene TRBJ2-1, with D possibly matching TRBD1 (6 bases). This CDR3 has 12 amino acids. The V gene lost 5 bases and the J gene lost 7 bases, with 9 bases spanning the gap. CDR1 MNHEY and CDR2 SVGAGI come from the germline V gene. CDR3 coding DNA: TGTGCCAGCAGTATTACAGGGAATGAGCAGTTCTTC. Amino acids: CASSITGNEQFF.

The chain combines TRBV5-1 with TRBJ1-1; TRBD1 is a possible D gene (6 bases). Germline CDR1 reads SGHRS; CDR2 reads YFSETQ. Trimming took off 7 bases at V and 3 bases at J, with 10 bases between the two ends. The CDR3 is 12 amino acids. CDR3 DNA: TGCGCCAGCGAGGGGGGGGACACTGAAGCTTTCTTT. This gives the protein CASEGGDTEAFF.

This clone was detected only a few times. The rearrangement joins TRBV5-1 to TRBJ1-1; no clear D gene. The CDR3 has 13 amino acids. Germline CDR1 and CDR2: SGHRS and YFSETQ. Trimming removed 0 bases at V and 1 base at J, with 4 bases between. The CDR3: CASSLDTNTEAFF. CDR3 bases: TGCGCCAGCAGCTTGGACACGAACACTGAAGCTTTCTTT.

The chain links TRBV5-1 to TRBJ1-1, with D possibly being TRBD1 (6 bases). Trimming stripped 3 bases from V and 1 base from J, with 7 bases between. Looked up from germline, CDR1 is SGHRS and CDR2 is YFSETQ. CDR3 length: 13 residues. CDR3 nucleotide sequence: TGCGCCAGCAGCTACAGGGAGAACACTGAAGCTTTCTTT. Amino acids: CASSYRENTEAFF.

V and J are TRBV7-9 and TRBJ1-1; D gene uncertain. V gave up 1 base and J gave up 1 base, with 4 bases separating them. Germline lookup yields CDR1 SEHNR and CDR2 FQNEAQ (reference sequence). This CDR3 is built from 13 residues. The CDR3 loop is CASSLGENTEAFF. The CDR3 nucleotides read TGTGCCAGCAGCTTAGGCGAGAACACTGAAGCTTTCTTT.

The rearrangement joins TRBV5-3 to TRBJ1-5; 10 nucleotides align to TRBD1. TRBV5-3 is labeled an ORF, and its function is uncertain. The CDR3 runs to 14 residues. The V segment lost 4 bases and the J segment 5 bases; nucleotides outside the gene matches: 3. CDR3 region: CARSGDRGDQPQHF. The CDR3 coding sequence is TGTGCCAGAAGCGGGGACAGGGGAGATCAGCCCCAGCATTTT.

V and J are TRBV30 and TRBJ2-5; D may be TRBD1 (6 bases). The CDR3 covers 13 residues. From germline, CDR1 is GTSNPN and CDR2 SVGIG (reference sequence). Trimming cost V 4 bases and J 6 bases, with 15 bases left between them. This CDR3 is CAWNLGALKTQYF. The DNA of the CDR3 is TGTGCCTGGAATTTGGGGGCGTTAAAGACCCAGTACTTC.